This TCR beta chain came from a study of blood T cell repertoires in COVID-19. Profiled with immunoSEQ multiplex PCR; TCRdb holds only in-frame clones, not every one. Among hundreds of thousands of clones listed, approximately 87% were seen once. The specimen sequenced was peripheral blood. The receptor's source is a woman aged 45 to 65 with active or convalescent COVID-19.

Here the CDR3 reads CASSSRVMPDEQYF. The CDR3 DNA follows: TGTGCCAGCAGTTCCCGGGTAATGCCCGACGAGCAGTACTTC. This chain uses TRBV6-5 with TRBJ2-7; D remains unclear. Germline V gene sequence: CDR1 MNHEY, CDR2 SVGAGI. Trimming pared 4 bases from V and 5 bases from J, leaving 15 bases between. The CDR3 has 14 amino acids.